The rows below give T cell receptor beta chains drawn from one sample of a study of T cell responses to AZD1222 COVID-19 vaccine. Profiling relied on immunoSEQ multiplex PCR, and the TCRdb table lists in-frame clones only, not all of them. This table has approximately 110,000 clones, 87% appearing once. The sample was peripheral blood, taken 28 days after the second AZD1222 dose. Receptors originate from an adult who received the AZD1222 COVID-19 vaccine. The CDR3 runs from the conserved cysteine through the conserved F or W. A D gene is named only where the DNA matches it firmly. Where a row states a size, it is once, few, many or the class of an expanded clone; other rows omit it.

clone size	V gene	D gene	J gene	CDR3 protein	CDR3 DNA
NA	TRBV5-1	NA	TRBJ1-3	CASRRGSGSGNTIYF	TGCGCCAGCAGGCGGGGCTCGGGCTCTGGAAACACCATATATTTT
NA	TRBV19	NA	TRBJ1-2	CASSIEWGAYGYTF	TGTGCCAGTAGCATTGAGTGGGGGGCCTATGGCTACACCTTC
NA	TRBV25-1	NA	TRBJ1-5	CASSENFDNQPQHF	TGTGCCAGCAGTGAAAATTTCGACAATCAGCCCCAGCATTTT
NA	TRBV28	NA	TRBJ1-4	CASSLYGRNEKLFF	TGTGCCAGCAGTTTATACGGGAGGAATGAAAAACTGTTTTTT
NA	TRBV28	NA	TRBJ1-1	CASSSTLSERGTEAFF	TGTGCCAGCAGTTCCACCCTCTCCGAGAGAGGCACTGAAGCTTTCTTT
NA	TRBV19	NA	TRBJ2-1	CASSTGANNEQFF	TGTGCCAGTAGTACGGGAGCGAACAATGAGCAGTTCTTC
NA	TRBV7-6	TRBD2	TRBJ2-1	CASSLTSGRTPEQFF	TGTGCCAGCAGCTTGACTAGCGGGAGAACGCCTGAGCAGTTCTTC
NA	TRBV3-1/TRBV3-2	TRBD1	TRBJ2-2	CASSQRGTGGFFTGELFF	TGTGCCAGCAGCCAAAGAGGGACAGGGGGCTTCTTCACCGGGGAGCTGTTTTTT
NA	TRBV18	NA	TRBJ1-5	CASSPYDSNQPQHF	TGTGCCAGCTCACCTTACGATAGCAATCAGCCCCAGCATTTT
NA	TRBV28	NA	TRBJ1-2	CASRSSYGYTF	TGTGCCAGCAGAAGCAGCTATGGCTACACCTTC
NA	TRBV18	NA	TRBJ2-7	CASSPGGVYEQYF	TGTGCCAGCTCCCCAGGCGGCGTCTACGAGCAGTACTTC
NA	TRBV29-1	NA	TRBJ2-3	CSVGGGGSAKFSTDTQYF	TGCAGCGTTGGGGGGGGCGGGAGTGCCAAATTTAGCACAGATACGCAGTATTTT
once	TRBV5-1	TRBD1	TRBJ2-3	CASSGDRGTDTQYF	TGCGCCAGCAGCGGGGACAGGGGCACAGATACGCAGTATTTT
NA	TRBV6-5	NA	TRBJ1-3	CASSPSLSSGNTIYF	TGTGCCAGCAGTCCCAGTCTAAGCTCTGGAAACACCATATATTTT
NA	TRBV28	TRBD1	TRBJ1-5	CASSHFGTGANQPQHF	TGTGCCAGCAGTCATTTCGGGACAGGGGCTAATCAGCCCCAGCATTTT
NA	TRBV6-5	NA	TRBJ1-6	CASSPGVEYSPLHF	TGTGCCAGCAGTCCAGGGGTTGAGTATTCACCCCTCCACTTT
NA	TRBV30	NA	TRBJ1-5	CAWSGDSNQPQHF	TGTGCCTGGAGTGGGGATAGCAATCAGCCCCAGCATTTT
NA	TRBV3-1/TRBV3-2	NA	TRBJ1-5	CASSQDPGRGNQPQHF	TGTGCCAGCAGCCAAGACCCAGGTCGGGGCAATCAGCCCCAGCATTTT
NA	TRBV19	TRBD1	TRBJ2-2	CASLDRFHSTGELFF	TGTGCCAGCCTGGACAGGTTTCATAGCACCGGGGAGCTGTTTTTT
NA	TRBV5-1	NA	TRBJ1-1	CASSSGTPSPAFF	TGCGCCAGCAGCTCAGGGACACCGTCACCCGCTTTCTTT
NA	TRBV6-6	TRBD1	TRBJ1-2	CASSYRDRGMYGYTF	TGTGCCAGCAGTTACCGCGACAGGGGGATGTATGGCTACACCTTC
NA	TRBV29-1	NA	TRBJ2-1	CSVRPPVRRNEQFF	TGCAGCGTTCGACCCCCGGTAAGGAGAAATGAGCAGTTCTTC
NA	TRBV7-2	TRBD2	TRBJ2-5	CASSWLAGEETQYF	TGTGCCAGCAGTTGGTTAGCGGGAGAAGAGACCCAGTACTTC
NA	TRBV6-4	NA	TRBJ2-2	CASSEQATGELFF	TGTGCCAGCAGTGAACAGGCCACCGGGGAGCTGTTTTTT
NA	TRBV18	NA	TRBJ1-5	CASSPRTSSNQPQHF	TGTGCCAGCTCACCTCGGACAAGTAGCAATCAGCCCCAGCATTTT
NA	TRBV5-1	NA	TRBJ1-2	CASMGDARDYGYTF	TGCGCCAGTATGGGGGACGCTAGGGACTATGGCTACACCTTC
once	TRBV30	TRBD2	TRBJ2-5	CAWNQPTSGIETQYF	TGTGCCTGGAACCAACCGACTAGCGGGATTGAGACCCAGTACTTC
NA	TRBV7-2	TRBD2	TRBJ2-3	CASSLKPSGNTDTQYF	TGTGCCAGCAGCTTAAAACCTAGCGGGAACACAGATACGCAGTATTTT
NA	TRBV19	NA	TRBJ2-5	CASSPNGEETQYF	TGTGCCAGTAGTCCTAATGGGGAAGAGACCCAGTACTTC
NA	TRBV11-2	NA	TRBJ1-3	CASSFIGNTIYF	TGTGCCAGCAGCTTCATAGGAAACACCATATATTTT
NA	TRBV7-9	TRBD2	TRBJ2-7	CASSLGGTSGRYTSYEQYF	TGTGCCAGCAGCTTAGGGGGGACTAGCGGGAGGTATACGTCCTACGAGCAGTACTTC
NA	TRBV2	TRBD2	TRBJ2-2	CASSVPSGRASAGELFF	TGTGCCAGCAGTGTGCCTAGCGGGAGGGCATCGGCCGGGGAGCTGTTTTTT
NA	TRBV27	NA	TRBJ2-1	CASSFVGRNSYNEQFF	TGTGCCAGCAGTTTCGTTGGGCGAAACTCCTACAATGAGCAGTTCTTC
NA	TRBV5-1	NA	TRBJ2-7	CASSLWRVVFDEQYF	TGCGCCAGCAGCTTGTGGAGGGTAGTTTTCGACGAGCAGTACTTC